This entry lists 20 T cell receptor beta chains sequenced from one sample in a study of PD-1 blockade in classical Hodgkin lymphoma. Exposure to brentuximab vedotin varied, and each patient had relapsed following autologous stem cell transplantation. TCRdb's copy holds only in-frame clones and misses some; the assay was immunoSEQ multiplex PCR. The table has 66,000 or so clones, over 55% seen once; the top ten hold less than 9.5%. Sequenced material: peripheral blood mononuclear cells (PBMCs), taken before the second cycle of nivolumab. The receptors here all came from a human donor with classical Hodgkin lymphoma.

V and J are TRBV5-1 and TRBJ1-1; TRBD1 aligns across 7 bases. CDR3 length: 15 amino acids. Germline values: CDR1 SGHRS, CDR2 YFSETQ. Trimming took 5 bases from V and 5 from J; bases not matched to a gene: 12. The CDR3 here is CASRIQGTSWTEAFF. The CDR3 DNA is TGCGCCAGCAGAATACAGGGGACCTCCTGGACTGAAGCTTTCTTT.

The rearrangement uses TRBV5-1 and TRBJ1-3; D unresolved. The V gene's germline CDR1 is SGHRS and CDR2 YFSETQ. Trimming took 1 base from V and 2 from J, leaving 13 bases between them. The length of the CDR3 is 16 residues. The CDR3: CASSLSLGSTGNTIYF. As DNA, the CDR3 is TGCGCCAGCAGCTTGAGTCTAGGCTCCACTGGAAACACCATATATTTT.

The chain carries TRBV2 and TRBJ1-1; 11 positions agree with TRBD1. Germline V lookup: CDR1 SNHLY, CDR2 FYNNEI. The trim removed 6 bases at V and 7 bases at J, leaving 10 bases unmatched. CDR3 length: 15 residues. CDR3 loop: CASSDTGTGGFEAFF. The CDR3 coding sequence is TGTGCCAGCAGCGATACCGGGACAGGGGGATTTGAAGCTTTCTTT.

The chain recombines TRBV28 with TRBJ1-1, with D possibly being TRBD1 (6 bases). Germline V gives CDR1 MDHEN, CDR2 SYDVKM. Trimming left V 7 bases short and J 1 base short, with 10 bases between. CDR3 length: 13 residues. This chain's CDR3 is CASTRQENTEAFF. DNA of the CDR3: TGTGCCAGCACCCGACAGGAGAACACTGAAGCTTTCTTT.

The V gene is TRBV11-3, the J gene TRBJ1-1; 7 nucleotides agree with TRBD1. Germline V gene data show CDR1 as SGHNT and CDR2 as YENEEA. J gave up 4 bases and V 8 bases, and 13 bases lay outside the gene matches. The CDR3 has 15 amino acids. The CDR3 nucleotides read TGTGCCAGCGATCCAGGGGGGGTTTCGGGCACTGAAGCTTTCTTT. Translation gives CASDPGGVSGTEAFF.

This clone was recorded once. This chain connects TRBV6-5 to TRBJ1-2; TRBD1 might be the D (5 bases). Trimming left V 5 bases short and J 3 bases short, with 16 bases between. Looked up from germline, CDR1 is MNHEY and CDR2 is SVGAGI. This CDR3 contains 15 residues. The CDR3 nucleotides are TGTGCCAGCAGTCACCCTCTGAGGACACACTATGGCTACACCTTC. The encoded protein is CASSHPLRTHYGYTF.

This chain links TRBV7-6 with TRBJ1-4; the D is unclear. Per the germline V gene, CDR1 is SGHVS and CDR2 is FNYEAQ. The CDR3 covers 12 residues. The germline V and J ends were trimmed by 1 base and 11 bases, with 8 bases remaining between them. The CDR3 loop reads CASSLGEGKLFF. CDR3 sequence (DNA): TGTGCCAGCAGCTTAGGGGAAGGGAAACTGTTTTTT.

The chain uses TRBV6-6 and TRBJ2-3; D tentatively fits TRBD1 or TRBD2 (6 bases each). Between the trimmed V and J ends, which lost 0 bases and 5 bases, there was a span of 15 bases. Germline values: CDR1 MNHNY, CDR2 SVGAGI (reference sequence). The CDR3 runs to 16 residues. The CDR3 bases are TGTGCCAGCAGTTACTCCCCGTGGGGGGCCGGAGATACGCAGTATTTT. This sequence encodes CASSYSPWGAGDTQYF.

The genes are TRBV28 and TRBJ1-5, with D tentatively TRBD1 (5 bases). V was trimmed by 5 bases and J by 2 bases, leaving 13 bases between them. This CDR3 comprises 15 residues. Germline-derived CDR1 and CDR2 are MDHEN and SYDVKM. The CDR3 nucleotides are TGTGCCAGCAGTCCCGGGACCTGGGGCAATCAGCCCCAGCATTTT. Protein product: CASSPGTWGNQPQHF.

The chain couples TRBV2 to TRBJ1-5; maybe TRBD1 (5 bases). The germline V and J ends were trimmed by 6 bases and 3 bases, with 15 bases remaining between them. Germline V gene data show CDR1 as SNHLY and CDR2 as FYNNEI. The CDR3 sequence is 15 residues long. CDR3 in DNA: TGTGCCAGCAGCGGGACCGGGTTACACAATCAGCCCCAGCATTTT. It is translated as CASSGTGLHNQPQHF.

The CDR3: CASSPLTDSYQETQYF. The CDR3 bases are TGTGCCAGCAGCCCCCTTACCGACAGTTACCAAGAGACCCAGTACTTC. This chain connects TRBV5-6 to TRBJ2-5; tentatively, D is TRBD1 (5 bases). V lost 4 bases to trimming and J lost 0 bases, with 16 bases between them. CDR1 is SGHDT and CDR2 is YYEEEE in the germline V gene. CDR3 length equals 16 residues.

V and J are TRBV10-1 and TRBJ1-2; D is possibly TRBD1 (5 bases). The CDR3 has 16 amino acids. Deletions cut 0 bases from V and 4 bases from J, with 15 bases between. Germline CDR1 and CDR2: WNHNN and SYGVQD (reference sequence). The CDR3 loop reads CASSESKKQGVYGYTF. In nucleotides, the CDR3 is TGCGCCAGCAGTGAGTCGAAAAAGCAGGGCGTCTATGGCTACACCTTC.

This clone was seen many times. The V gene is TRBV27, the J gene TRBJ1-2; tentative D call: TRBD1 (5 bases). The CDR3 spans 13 residues. V lost 6 bases and J lost 4, with 12 bases in between. Germline loops: CDR1 MNHEY, CDR2 SMNVEV (reference sequence). The chain's CDR3 is CASSLGQSYGYTF. The CDR3 DNA follows: TGTGCCAGCAGCCTGGGGCAGAGCTATGGCTACACCTTC.

This clone was counted only a few times. CDR3 protein: CASSQTPGRISSPLHF. The CDR3 nucleotides are TGCGCCAGCAGCCAAACCCCCGGCAGAATCTCTTCACCCCTCCACTTT. The chain employs TRBV4-1 and TRBJ1-6; D call uncertain. CDR1 and CDR2 from the germline V gene are MGHRA and YSYEKL. V was clipped by 2 bases and J by 9 bases, with 17 bases between them. This CDR3 is 16 amino acids long.

The CDR3 loop reads CAISNGNEAETQYF. CDR3 DNA sequence: TGTGCCATCAGCAACGGGAATGAGGCGGAGACCCAGTACTTC. V usage is TRBV10-3 and J usage is TRBJ2-5, with TRBD2 as a possible D gene (5 bases). The CDR3 spans 14 residues. Between the trimmed V and J ends, which lost 6 bases and 5 bases, there was a span of 16 bases. Germline V gene lookup returns CDR1 ENHRY and CDR2 SYGVKD.

The chain couples TRBV14 to TRBJ2-1, with 7 nucleotides matching TRBD1. The trim removed 3 bases at V and 8 bases at J, leaving 7 bases unmatched. The CDR3 spans 14 residues. Germline assignment: CDR1 SGHDN and CDR2 FVKESK. CDR3 sequence (DNA): TGTGCCAGCAGCCAGCTAAGGCAGGGGGATGAGCAGTTCTTC. Residues: CASSQLRQGDEQFF.

The genes are TRBV28 and TRBJ1-5, with D unresolved. CDR1 is MDHEN and CDR2 is SYDVKM in the germline V gene. CDR3 size: 15 residues. V dropped 6 bases and J dropped 3 bases, with 15 bases sitting between them. The CDR3 here is CASSPRQRFNQPQHF. The CDR3 DNA reads TGTGCCAGCAGCCCCCGACAAAGATTCAATCAGCCCCAGCATTTT. Based on the CDR3 plus reference TRBV28 and TRBJ1-5, the full variable domain is DVKVTQSSRYLVKRTGEKVFLECVQDMDHENMFWYRQDPGLGLRLIYFSYDVKMKEKGDIPEGYSVSREKKERFSLILESASTNQTSMYLCASSPRQRFNQPQHFGDGTRLSIL.

This clone came up a few times. The chain is built from TRBV10-2 and TRBJ1-1; TRBD1 agrees at 7 bases. This CDR3 region has 12 residues. With 9 bases clipped from V and 8 bases from J, the junction kept 9 bases outside the gene matches. Germline V gene data show CDR1 as WSHSY and CDR2 as SAAADI. CDR3 in DNA: TGCGCCAGTCTAATGACAGGGCAGGAAGCTTTCTTT. Translation: CASLMTGQEAFF.

This clone has just a few counts. This rearrangement joins TRBV5-1 to TRBJ1-1; D call uncertain. Germline CDR1 and CDR2: SGHRS and YFSETQ. The CDR3 spans 12 residues. The V gene lost 1 base and the J gene lost 3 bases, with 4 bases spanning the gap. For the CDR3, the DNA is TGCGCCAGCAGCTTGTTGGACACTGAAGCTTTCTTT. Its protein is CASSLLDTEAFF.

The chain has TRBV28 and TRBJ2-3; TRBD2 matches 8 bases. Looked up from germline, CDR1 is MDHEN and CDR2 is SYDVKM. Losses at the gene ends were 3 bases for V and 1 base for J; bases not matched to a gene: 3. This CDR3 comprises 15 residues. The DNA of the CDR3 is TGTGCCAGCAGTTTGCCCGGGGGGGGCACAGATACGCAGTATTTT. This gives the protein CASSLPGGGTDTQYF.